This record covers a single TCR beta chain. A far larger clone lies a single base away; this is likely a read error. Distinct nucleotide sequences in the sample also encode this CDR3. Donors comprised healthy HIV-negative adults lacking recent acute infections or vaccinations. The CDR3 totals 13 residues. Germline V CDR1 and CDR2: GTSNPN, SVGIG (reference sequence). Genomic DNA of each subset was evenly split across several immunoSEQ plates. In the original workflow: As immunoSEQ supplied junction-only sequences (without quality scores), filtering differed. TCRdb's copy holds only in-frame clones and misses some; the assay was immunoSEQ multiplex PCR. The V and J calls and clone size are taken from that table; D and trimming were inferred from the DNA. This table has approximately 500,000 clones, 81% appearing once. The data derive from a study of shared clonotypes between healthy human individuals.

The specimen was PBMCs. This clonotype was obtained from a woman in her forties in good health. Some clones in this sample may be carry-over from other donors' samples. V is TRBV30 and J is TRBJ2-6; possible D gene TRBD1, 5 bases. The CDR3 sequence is CAGRGAGANVLTF. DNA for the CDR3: TGCGCCGGAAGGGGTGCTGGGGCCAACGTCCTGACTTTC.